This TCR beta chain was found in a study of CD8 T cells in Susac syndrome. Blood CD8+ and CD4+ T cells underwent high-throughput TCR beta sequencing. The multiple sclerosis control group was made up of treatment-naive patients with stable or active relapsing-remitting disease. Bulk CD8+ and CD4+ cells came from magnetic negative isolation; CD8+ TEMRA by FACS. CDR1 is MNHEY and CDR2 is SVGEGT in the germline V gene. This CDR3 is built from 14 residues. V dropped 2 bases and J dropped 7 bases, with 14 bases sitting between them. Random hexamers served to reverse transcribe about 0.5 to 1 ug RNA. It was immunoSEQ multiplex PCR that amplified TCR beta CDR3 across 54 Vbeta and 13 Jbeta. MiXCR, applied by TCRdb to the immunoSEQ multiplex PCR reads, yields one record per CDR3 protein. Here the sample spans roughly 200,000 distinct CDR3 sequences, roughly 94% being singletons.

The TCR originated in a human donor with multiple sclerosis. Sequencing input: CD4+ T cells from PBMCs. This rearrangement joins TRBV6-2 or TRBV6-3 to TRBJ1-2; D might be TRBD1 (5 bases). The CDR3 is CASSYRRETAGYTF. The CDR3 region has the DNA TGTGCCAGCAGTTACCGCAGGGAGACGGCTGGCTACACCTTC.